This TCR beta chain was sequenced for a study of blood T cell repertoires in COVID-19 (TCRdb year 2020). Study-wide context: Collaborator samples came from the United States, Italy and Spain and covered acute and convalescent phases of COVID-19. Where HLA class I and class II types were available, the types were taken from metadata supplied by the sample provider, not from assay-based typing. The repertoires were released in a freely available public database meant as a resource for research on the immune response to SARS-CoV-2. The material from the prospective study consisted of cDNA or gDNA derived from T cells, B-cell-depleted T cells, or PBMCs. Deeply sampled blood TCRbeta repertoires from subjects exposed to, actively infected with, or recovered from COVID-19 were included in the dataset. A de-identified subject ID, COVID-19 status, age in years and sex were almost always included in the sample metadata. The samples were drawn from the first 160 participants of the ongoing ImmuneRACE study and from over 950 subjects provided by 6 global collaborators.

The immunoSEQ Assay, a bias-controlled multiplex PCR, was used to amplify TCRbeta CDR3 regions from genomic DNA. Under the source paper's analysis protocol: The number of nucleated cells in each sample was estimated by amplification of reference gene primers within the assay. To quantify the absolute abundance of each unique TCRbeta CDR3 rearrangement, sequence reads were collapsed and filtered. For each sample, productive Simpson clonality was calculated by taking the square root of Simpson's diversity index across productive rearrangements. Sourced from immuneACCESS, this table was stored by TCRdb with only in-frame sequences that have V and J called. A share of the clones is absent; for the studies checked, an unresolved V gene accounts for under half, and the remainder has no known explanation. Clonal size and the V and J genes are those of that table, whereas D and trimming came from the DNA. The table for this sample lists 55,000 to 75,000 clones; about 80% of them were counted only once. Of the sample, 35% to 45% falls within the top ten clones.

The investigation overall reported the following: How much clinical and demographic metadata was included differed by source and by participant, and the metadata was provided uncurated.

Based on the germline V gene, the CDR1 and CDR2 sequences are KGHSH and LQKENI. V sheds 1 base and J sheds 5 bases, leaving 14 bases between their ends. The CDR3 numbers 15 residues from cysteine through phenylalanine. Only the CDR3 region is kept as DNA, spanning 45 bases read in frame from base 1. In its sample, this clone was seen a few times. Its antigen has not been determined. No much larger clonotype is one base removed from it; base qualities were not supplied. The collaborating institutions used their own protocols to collect whole blood in K2EDTA tubes. For TCRbeta analysis, collaborators shipped samples as frozen whole blood, isolated PBMCs, or DNA extracted from either of those sample types.

This TCR was sampled from a woman in her 70s with acute or convalescent COVID-19. Sequenced material: peripheral blood. The chain is made from TRBV18 and TRBJ2-5, with TRBD2 as a weak D call on 5 bases. The DNA is as follows: TGTGCCAGCTCACCACGGGGTGGGCGCGGGGAGACCCAGTACTTC. The translation is CASSPRGGRGETQYF.